A single sample gave rise to the 26 T cell receptor beta chains below, sequenced in a study of response to subunit inactivated influenza vaccine (dated by TCRdb to 2016 to 2019). Library construction relied on RT-PCR. TCRdb records Illumina HiSeq 2500 as the sequencer. TCRdb took the public reads, trimmed them with fastp at Q25, ran MiXCR for clone calling and kept in-frame beta chains. Under each unique CDR3 protein, matching rows form one entry showing the most common genes and DNA. In this sample the table shows more than 700,000 distinct CDR3 sequences, 21% of which occur a single time. The ten largest clones represent around 9.6% of the sample. Source: PBMCs from blood, taken 5 to 6 days after vaccination. These receptor sequences come from a man aged 45-65 years who received an inactivated influenza vaccine. Donor details come from another sample of the same person, matched by shared clones.

This chain links TRBV15 with TRBJ2-5; a possible D gene is TRBD2 (6 bases). V was trimmed by 5 bases and J by 7 bases, leaving 14 bases between them. Germline-derived CDR1 and CDR2 are LNHNV and YYDKDF (reference sequence). The CDR3 is 13 amino acids. The DNA for the CDR3 is TGTGCCACCAGCCCGGTTGGGGGGTGGACCCAGTACTTC. Encoded protein: CATSPVGGWTQYF.

This clonotype was counted between two and nine times. The chain employs TRBV7-2 and TRBJ1-1; 7 nucleotides align to TRBD1. V gave up 5 bases and J gave up 4 bases; unmatched junction bases: 4. The CDR3 totals 13 residues. The germline V gene encodes CDR1 SGHTA and CDR2 FQGNSA. The CDR3 reads CASSTDRVTEAFF. As DNA, the CDR3 is TGTGCCAGCAGCACCGACAGGGTCACTGAAGCTTTCTTT.

This clonotype showed up just a few times. The CDR3 sequence is CATSDRQAYNEQFF. CDR3 nucleotides: TGTGCCACCAGTGATCGTCAAGCCTACAATGAGCAGTTCTTC. The chain employs TRBV24-1 and TRBJ2-1; D unresolved. CDR1 is KGHDR, CDR2 SFDVKD, per germline. V shed 3 bases and J shed 2 bases, with 7 bases lying between them. The CDR3 contains 14 residues.

This rearrangement joins TRBV7-8 to TRBJ2-5; D is unclear. CDR3 length: 14 amino acids. Trimming removed 5 bases at V and 5 bases at J, with 15 bases between. Germline V CDR1 and CDR2: SGHVS, FQNEAQ. CDR3: CASSHPVSQETQYF. As DNA, the CDR3 is TGTGCCAGCAGCCACCCCGTTTCTCAGGAGACCCAGTACTTC. The full variable domain, its missing parts supplied by reference TRBV7-8 and TRBJ2-5, is GAGVSQSPRYKVAKRGQDVALRCDPISGHVSLFWYQQALGQGPEFLTYFQNEAQLDKSGLPSDRFFAERPEGSVSTLKIQRTQQEDSAVYLCASSHPVSQETQYFGPGTRLLVL.

This clonotype was detected a few times. The chain joins TRBV4-2 to TRBJ2-1, with 7 bases lining up with TRBD2. The CDR3 sequence is 16 residues long. Germline CDR1 is LGHNA and CDR2 is YNFKEQ. Unmatched junction bases numbered 6, after V lost 0 bases and J lost 4 bases. The CDR3, as DNA: TGTGCCAGCAGCCAAGAGTGGCGGGAGATTTACAATGAGCAGTTCTTC. It yields the protein CASSQEWREIYNEQFF.

The CDR3 bases are TGTGCCAGCAGCTTAGGGACACAGGTAGAGCAGTTCTTC. It yields the protein CASSLGTQVEQFF. The chain carries TRBV7-3 and TRBJ2-1; a possible D gene is TRBD1 (6 bases). This CDR3 is built from 13 residues. Germline V gene sequence: CDR1 SGHTA, CDR2 FQGTGA. Trimming cost V 2 bases and J 10 bases, with 12 bases left between them.

The chain recombines TRBV4-2 with TRBJ2-5; TRBD2 agrees at 11 bases. The J segment lost 5 bases and the V segment lost 3 bases, leaving 8 bases of the junction unmatched. The CDR3 is made up of 16 amino acids. CDR1 is LGHNA and CDR2 is YNFKEQ in the germline V gene. Here the CDR3 DNA reads TGTGCCAGCAGCCAGGGTAGCGGGAGGGCCCGGGAGACCCAGTACTTC. Encoded protein: CASSQGSGRARETQYF.

There are a few counts of this clonotype. The genes are TRBV6-1 and TRBJ1-1, with D possibly TRBD1 on 5 matching bases. The CDR3 runs to 13 residues. V was trimmed by 7 bases and J by 1 base, leaving 10 bases between them. Per germline, CDR1 MNHNS and CDR2 SASEGT. CDR3 residues: CASTYGQNTEAFF. The DNA for the CDR3 is TGTGCCAGCACCTACGGACAGAACACTGAAGCTTTCTTT.

This clonotype came up many times. This sequence joins TRBV7-8 and TRBJ2-1; TRBD2 aligns across 11 bases. Germline-derived CDR1 and CDR2 are SGHVS and FQNEAQ. V gave up 3 bases and J gave up 7 bases; unmatched junction bases: 5. The CDR3 is 15 residues long. The CDR3 is CASSLLAGGINEQFF. The CDR3 bases are TGTGCCAGCAGCTTGTTAGCGGGAGGGATAAATGAGCAGTTCTTC.

CDR3 nucleotides: TGTGCTAGTGGTTTGGTCGTACGGGGGGCCGGTGAGCAGTTCTTC. This sequence encodes CASGLVVRGAGEQFF. The V call is TRBV12-5, the J call TRBJ2-1; D is perhaps TRBD2 (7 bases). Germline V gene lookup returns CDR1 LGHNT and CDR2 FRNRAP. Trimming stripped 0 bases from V and 9 bases from J, with 15 bases between. CDR3 length: 15 residues.

This clonotype showed up just once. This chain joins TRBV6-1 and TRBJ2-7; 11 positions match TRBD2. There are 15 residues in the CDR3. The V gene end was trimmed by 6 bases and the J gene end by 5 bases; junction bases not matched to a gene: 9. CDR1 is MNHNS, CDR2 SASEGT, per germline. The CDR3 DNA follows: TGTGCCAGCAGGCCCATAGCGGGAGGGCCCAACGAGCAGTACTTC. It yields the protein CASRPIAGGPNEQYF.

This clonotype was found many times. The chain couples TRBV29-1 to TRBJ1-2; 10 nucleotides line up with TRBD1. The V segment lost 4 bases and the J segment 2 bases; nucleotides outside the gene matches: 7. Per the germline V gene, CDR1 is SQVTM and CDR2 is ANQGSEA. CDR3 length: 15 amino acids. The CDR3 DNA reads as TGCAGCGTTGGGGCCGACAGGGGGCAGAACTATGGCTACACCTTC. It is translated as CSVGADRGQNYGYTF.

This rearrangement joins TRBV4-1 to TRBJ2-5; 7 bases map to TRBD1. This CDR3 is built from 18 residues. Germline CDR1 is MGHRA and CDR2 is YSYEKL. V lost 0 bases to trimming and J lost 7 bases; unmatched junction nucleotides: 17. CDR3: CASSQDLMGLGGSGTQYF. CDR3 coding DNA: TGCGCCAGCAGCCAAGATCTAATGGGGCTAGGGGGCAGCGGGACCCAGTACTTC.

Comments on this clonotype: Its ends do not fully match the called genes, so a read error is possible. The chain couples TRBV10-3 to TRBJ1-5; tentatively, D is TRBD1 (5 bases). The CDR3 is 15 residues long. Germline assignment: CDR1 ENHRY and CDR2 SYGVKD. The CDR3 here is CVISETLGEGQPQHF. The CDR3 DNA reads TGTGTCATCAGTGAGACCTTGGGGGAGGGTCAGCCCCAGCATTTT.

Here the CDR3 reads CASSADPPGLAFYEQYF. CDR3 nucleotides: TGTGCCAGTAGTGCGGACCCGCCCGGACTAGCCTTCTACGAGCAGTACTTC. The chain recombines TRBV19 with TRBJ2-7; 8 bases are shared with TRBD2. The germline CDR1 and CDR2 sequences are LNHDA and SQIVND (reference sequence). The CDR3 has 17 amino acids. Trimming cost V 5 bases and J 3 bases; bases outside gene matches: 15.

This clonotype was counted at least ten times. V and J are TRBV12-3 or TRBV12-4 and TRBJ2-7; D is unclear. Trimming removed 1 base from V and 3 bases from J, with 7 bases in between. The CDR3 extends over 13 amino acids. This chain's CDR3 is CASSLDRNYEQYF. Here the CDR3 DNA reads TGTGCCAGCAGTTTAGATAGGAACTACGAGCAGTACTTC.

The chain has TRBV3-1 and TRBJ1-1, with D possibly matching TRBD1 (5 bases). The germline V and J ends were trimmed by 7 bases and 6 bases, with 18 bases remaining between them. The CDR3 is 14 residues long. Germline V lookup: CDR1 LGHDT, CDR2 YNNKEL (reference sequence). The CDR3 DNA follows: TGTGCCAGCACCAAGAGGGGTTACGGGGCTGAAGCTTTCTTT. Translated, it gives CASTKRGYGAEAFF.

Here the CDR3 DNA reads TGCAGTGCTAGAGATGGGCTAGCGGGGGGCTACAATGAGCAGTTCTTC. Its translation: CSARDGLAGGYNEQFF. The chain joins TRBV20-1 to TRBJ2-1; 11 nucleotides match TRBD2. CDR3 length: 16 residues. With 0 bases clipped from V and 3 bases from J, the junction kept 4 bases outside the gene matches. Germline assignment: CDR1 DFQATT and CDR2 SNEGSKA (reference sequence).

The CDR3 sequence is CASSWGDRYGYTF. DNA of the CDR3: TGTGCCAGCAGCTGGGGTGACAGATATGGCTACACCTTC. V gene TRBV5-4 combines with J gene TRBJ1-2, with D perhaps matching TRBD1 (5 bases). The V and J ends lost 3 bases and 5 bases respectively, with 11 bases between them. The CDR3 spans 13 residues. The germline V gene encodes CDR1 SGHNT and CDR2 YYREEE (reference sequence).

The V call is TRBV5-1, the J call TRBJ1-2; TRBD1 might be the D (5 bases). Germline CDR1 is SGHRS and CDR2 is YFSETQ. The CDR3 length is 14 residues. Trimming took off 3 bases at V and 6 bases at J, with 15 bases between the two ends. For the CDR3, the DNA is TGCGCCAGCAGCTCACAGGTCCCGGGGGATGGCTACACCTTC. Amino acids: CASSSQVPGDGYTF.

This clonotype was seen a handful of times. The chain joins TRBV20-1 to TRBJ1-1; D remains ambiguous. This CDR3 comprises 12 residues. Trimming stripped 6 bases from V and 5 bases from J, with 13 bases between. Germline lookup yields CDR1 DFQATT and CDR2 SNEGSKA (reference sequence). The CDR3 DNA follows: TGCAGTGCCCAGGATGAGGTGACTGAAGCTTTCTTT. Residues: CSAQDEVTEAFF.

This sequence joins TRBV5-1 and TRBJ1-1; D is unclear. Germline V gives CDR1 SGHRS, CDR2 YFSETQ. The V end was cut by 2 bases, the J end by 4 bases, with 12 bases between. The CDR3 has 14 residues. The CDR3 sequence: CASSLLGGGTEAFF. Written as DNA, the CDR3 is TGCGCCAGCAGCTTATTAGGTGGAGGCACTGAAGCTTTCTTT.

J is TRBJ1-2 and V is TRBV29-1; D may be TRBD1 (6 bases). Trimming took 3 bases from V and 5 from J, leaving 16 bases between them. CDR1 and CDR2 from the germline V gene are SQVTM and ANQGSEA. The CDR3 runs 14 residues. The CDR3 bases are TGCAGCGTTGATTCGGGGGGCAGCGTATATGGCTACACCTTC. It encodes CSVDSGGSVYGYTF.

This clonotype showed up many times. The chain uses TRBV2 and TRBJ2-7, with unresolved D. The CDR3 runs 13 residues. Germline CDR1 and CDR2: SNHLY and FYNNEI. V was shortened by 3 bases and J by 0 bases, with 6 bases between the two germline ends. This chain's CDR3 is CASSEVSSYEQYF. CDR3 DNA: TGTGCCAGCAGTGAGGTGTCCTCCTACGAGCAGTACTTC.

This clonotype has more than one count but fewer than ten. The chain carries TRBV6-1 and TRBJ1-3, with 9 bases aligning to TRBD1. Germline V lookup: CDR1 MNHNS, CDR2 SASEGT. With 6 bases clipped from V and 4 bases from J, the junction kept 1 base outside the gene matches. The CDR3 is 13 amino acids. The CDR3 loop is CASSGTGGNTIYF. CDR3 DNA sequence: TGTGCCAGCAGCGGGACAGGGGGAAACACCATATATTTT.

This clonotype was observed at least ten times. CDR3 DNA sequence: TGTGCCAGCAGTTTGACAGGGGTGGTGGAGCGGGGTAGCACAGATACGCAGTATTTT. Translated: CASSLTGVVERGSTDTQYF. This chain links TRBV28 with TRBJ2-3; D is perhaps TRBD1 (8 bases). V was pared by 3 bases and J by 0 bases, with 22 bases between. The CDR3 has 19 amino acids. CDR1 is MDHEN and CDR2 is SYDVKM in the germline V gene.